Below, 28 T cell receptor beta chains from the same sample are listed, as sequenced in a study of blood T cell repertoires in COVID-19. Measured with immunoSEQ multiplex PCR; TCRdb has only the in-frame clones, and not every one. The table records fewer than 400,000 clones, under 90% of them present only once. Sequencing used peripheral blood. These receptor sequences come from a woman younger than 45 with COVID-19, enrolled during active disease.

The chain recombines TRBV7-9 with TRBJ2-5; 11 bases are shared with TRBD2. This CDR3 has 14 amino acids. Germline V lookup: CDR1 SEHNR, CDR2 FQNEAQ (reference sequence). The ends lost 4 bases at V and 4 bases at J; junction bases unmatched: 2. Here the CDR3 DNA reads TGTGCCAGCAGCTCAACTAGCGGGGGAGAGACCCAGTACTTC. It codes for CASSSTSGGETQYF.

V is TRBV13 and J is TRBJ2-2; D call uncertain. The V end was cut by 2 bases, the J end by 0 bases, with 7 bases between. In germline, CDR1 is PRHDT, CDR2 FYEKMQ (reference sequence). This CDR3 comprises 15 residues. In DNA form, the CDR3 reads TGTGCCAGCAGCTTACAGATATCGAACACCGGGGAGCTGTTTTTT. It specifies CASSLQISNTGELFF.

The rearrangement uses TRBV14 and TRBJ1-4; 7 bases fit TRBD1. Germline V CDR1 and CDR2: SGHDN, FVKESK. This CDR3 has 17 residues. V lost 0 bases to trimming and J lost 0 bases; unmatched junction nucleotides: 4. The CDR3 loop reads CASSQEGTVATNEKLFF. DNA for the CDR3: TGTGCCAGCAGCCAAGAAGGGACAGTTGCAACTAATGAAAAACTGTTTTTT.

As for this clone: Other DNA sequences in this specimen translate into the identical CDR3. This sequence joins TRBV5-1 and TRBJ1-2, with 7 bases aligning to TRBD1. The CDR3 covers 14 residues. V was clipped by 2 bases and J by 2 bases; unmatched bases: 3. CDR1 is SGHRS, CDR2 YFSETQ, per germline. The CDR3 DNA is TGCGCCAGCAGCTTTGGCAGGGGGAACTATGGCTACACCTTC. Its translation: CASSFGRGNYGYTF.

The chain employs TRBV7-6 and TRBJ2-2; D perhaps matches TRBD2 (5 bases). This CDR3 is built from 17 residues. V lost 0 bases to trimming and J lost 3 bases, with 14 bases between them. Germline CDR1 SGHVS, CDR2 FNYEAQ. The CDR3 DNA reads TGTGCCAGCAGCTTAGCGCTAGCTAGCAGAGACACCGGGGAGCTGTTTTTT. Translating gives CASSLALASRDTGELFF. Together with reference TRBV7-6 and TRBJ2-2, the CDR3 gives the full variable domain: GAGVSQSPRYKVTKRGQDVALRCDPISGHVSLYWYRQALGQGPEFLTYFNYEAQQDKSGLPNDRFSAERPEGSISTLTIQRTEQRDSAMYRCASSLALASRDTGELFFGEGSRLTVL.

The chain couples TRBV1 to TRBJ1-5. TRBV1 is tagged as a pseudogene. This CDR3 spans 19 amino acids. CDR3 in DNA: TGCACCAGCAGCCAAGATCCGGCCGGGGGGAACGGGCGCAATCAGCCCCAGCATTTT. Its protein is CTSSQDPAGGNGRNQPQHF.

The chain links TRBV9 to TRBJ2-1; D gene unclear. This CDR3 spans 14 amino acids. Trimming removed 3 bases from V and 7 bases from J, with 14 bases in between. The germline CDR1 and CDR2 sequences are SGDLS and YYNGEE. CDR3 in amino acids: CASSATPLSNEQFF. For the CDR3, the DNA is TGTGCCAGCAGCGCAACCCCGCTGAGTAATGAGCAGTTCTTC.

Remarks on this clone: The sample contains more than one DNA sequence encoding this CDR3. This sequence joins TRBV7-9 and TRBJ2-5; the D gene is possibly TRBD2 (6 bases). The CDR3 runs to 13 residues. Trimming cost V 4 bases and J 2 bases, with 8 bases left between them. CDR1 and CDR2 from the germline V gene are SEHNR and FQNEAQ (reference sequence). The CDR3, as DNA: TGTGCCAGCAGCTCGGGACTTCAAGAGACCCAGTACTTC. As protein: CASSSGLQETQYF.

The chain combines TRBV28 with TRBJ1-5, with 8 bases aligning to TRBD1. The CDR3 is made up of 14 amino acids. J gave up 9 bases and V 5 bases, and 9 bases lay outside the gene matches. The germline gives CDR1 MDHEN, CDR2 SYDVKM. CDR3 coding DNA: TGTGCCAGCAGTCTTCGGACAGGGTTTCGGCCCCAGCATTTT. It is translated as CASSLRTGFRPQHF.

This clone was detected once. The rearrangement links TRBV7-2 to TRBJ2-3, with D possibly matching TRBD1 (5 bases). Germline V gives CDR1 SGHTA, CDR2 FQGNSA. Deletions cut 5 bases from V and 1 base from J, with 13 bases between. The CDR3 loop spans 15 amino acids. The CDR3 bases are TGTGCCAGCAGCCCAAGGGGCTACGGCACAGATACGCAGTATTTT. Translating gives CASSPRGYGTDTQYF.

This clone was seen only a few times. The chain combines TRBV6-4 with TRBJ1-2, with D hard to call. Trimming stripped 6 bases from V and 4 bases from J, with 12 bases between. The CDR3 extends over 13 amino acids. Germline V gene sequence: CDR1 MRHNA, CDR2 SNTAGT. The CDR3 protein is CASSAEVGYGYTF. The DNA for the CDR3 is TGTGCCAGCAGCGCGGAGGTCGGCTATGGCTACACCTTC.

This chain uses TRBV5-4 with TRBJ1-2; no reliable D call. The CDR3 has 13 residues. Trimming pared 0 bases from V and 4 bases from J, leaving 7 bases between. Germline V CDR1 and CDR2: SGHNT, YYREEE (reference sequence). The CDR3 sequence is CASSLDGLYGYTF. In DNA form, the CDR3 reads TGTGCCAGCAGCTTGGACGGACTCTATGGCTACACCTTC. The variable domain in full, with the rest retrieved from reference TRBV5-4 and TRBJ1-2, is ETGVTQSPTHLIKTRGQQVTLRCSSQSGHNTVSWYQQALGQGPQFIFQYYREEENGRGNFPPRFSGLQFPNYSSELNVNALELDDSALYLCASSLDGLYGYTFGSGTRLTVV.

The chain couples TRBV6-1 to TRBJ2-1, with D tentatively TRBD2 (7 bases). The V gene's germline CDR1 is MNHNS and CDR2 SASEGT. The V end was cut by 2 bases, the J end by 0 bases, with 14 bases between. The CDR3 runs 17 residues. The chain's CDR3 is CASSERIGGASYNEQFF. Here the CDR3 DNA reads TGTGCCAGCAGTGAAAGGATTGGGGGGGCCTCCTACAATGAGCAGTTCTTC.

The chain couples TRBV6-6 to TRBJ1-2; 9 bases are shared with TRBD1. Per the germline V gene, CDR1 is MNHNY and CDR2 is SVGAGI (reference sequence). The CDR3 contains 13 residues. After removal of 8 bases from V and 4 bases from J, the junction contained 5 bases not matched to a gene. This CDR3 is CASSGTGPYGYTF. The DNA for the CDR3 is TGTGCCAGCTCAGGGACAGGGCCCTATGGCTACACCTTC.

The chain has TRBV5-1 and TRBJ1-3; D perhaps matches TRBD1 (5 bases). V was trimmed by 3 bases and J by 2 bases, leaving 15 bases between them. The CDR3 has 16 amino acids. CDR1 and CDR2 from the germline V gene are SGHRS and YFSETQ. DNA of the CDR3: TGCGCCAGCAGCTCCTCAGGGATGGGCGCTGGAAACACCATATATTTT. Amino acids: CASSSSGMGAGNTIYF.

This chain connects TRBV11-3 to TRBJ2-2; 7 bases align to TRBD1. V shed 0 bases and J 3 bases; nucleotides not matched to a gene: 16. The germline CDR1 and CDR2 sequences are SGHNT and YENEEA. The CDR3 consists of 20 residues. The CDR3 loop is CASSLDRRDRQGGDTGELFF. Written as DNA, the CDR3 is TGTGCCAGCAGCTTAGACCGAAGAGACCGACAGGGTGGTGACACCGGGGAGCTGTTTTTT.

This chain connects TRBV7-8 to TRBJ2-2; 9 positions match TRBD2. Germline V gene sequence: CDR1 SGHVS, CDR2 FQNEAQ. The CDR3 loop spans 16 amino acids. V was clipped by 4 bases and J by 1 base; unmatched bases: 4. The CDR3 loop reads CASSSGSGGNTGELFF. Written as DNA, the CDR3 is TGTGCCAGCAGCTCGGGTAGCGGGGGGAACACCGGGGAGCTGTTTTTT.

The rearrangement links TRBV4-3 to TRBJ1-5; D possibly corresponds to TRBD1 (6 bases). The CDR3 loop spans 15 amino acids. The V gene lost 0 bases and the J gene lost 3 bases, with 9 bases spanning the gap. Germline V lookup: CDR1 LGHNA, CDR2 YSLEER. The CDR3 loop reads CASSQDTGLNQPQHF. The CDR3 DNA sequence: TGCGCCAGCAGCCAAGATACAGGGCTCAATCAGCCCCAGCATTTT.

This sequence joins TRBV4-2 and TRBJ1-2; a possible D gene is TRBD1 (6 bases). The length of the CDR3 is 14 residues. Trimming left V 4 bases short and J 3 bases short, with 12 bases between. Germline V CDR1 and CDR2: LGHNA, YNFKEQ. The CDR3 bases are TGTGCCAGCAGCCGGGACAAGGGGTACTATGGCTACACCTTC. It is translated as CASSRDKGYYGYTF.

The chain joins TRBV9 to TRBJ1-2; the D gene is possibly TRBD1 (5 bases). This CDR3 is 12 amino acids long. V was shortened by 0 bases and J by 11 bases, with 11 bases between the two germline ends. In germline, CDR1 is SGDLS, CDR2 YYNGEE. CDR3 DNA sequence: TGTGCCAGCAGCGTAGGGATGACAGCTTACACCTTC. It yields the protein CASSVGMTAYTF.

The V gene is TRBV19, the J gene TRBJ1-1; 9 positions match TRBD1. With 5 bases clipped from V and 7 bases from J, the junction kept 11 bases outside the gene matches. CDR3 length equals 15 residues. Germline lookup yields CDR1 LNHDA and CDR2 SQIVND (reference sequence). The chain's CDR3 is CASSGWGQGRVEAFF. In DNA, the CDR3 is TGTGCCAGTAGTGGGTGGGGACAGGGACGTGTTGAAGCTTTCTTT.

A note on this clone: The sample contains more than one DNA sequence encoding this CDR3. The genes are TRBV11-2 and TRBJ1-2; TRBD1 matches 7 bases. Germline V gives CDR1 SGHAT, CDR2 FQNNGV. V was pared by 4 bases and J by 4 bases, with 3 bases of the junction left unmatched. This CDR3 has 13 amino acids. The CDR3 region is CASSSQGGYGYTF. The CDR3 DNA reads as TGTGCCAGCAGCTCGCAGGGGGGCTATGGCTACACCTTC.

There are a few counts of this clone. The genes are TRBV7-2 and TRBJ1-1, with no clear D. Per the germline V gene, CDR1 is SGHTA and CDR2 is FQGNSA. This CDR3 comprises 15 residues. Trimming removed 6 bases from V and 1 base from J, with 15 bases in between. CDR3 DNA sequence: TGTGCCAGCAGGTACCGGGGTGTCAGGAACACTGAAGCTTTCTTT. Translated, it gives CASRYRGVRNTEAFF.

The chain combines TRBV30 with TRBJ2-2; TRBD2 matches 13 bases. The CDR3 loop spans 12 amino acids. V lost 8 bases, J lost 11 bases, and 5 bases stayed unmatched. Germline CDR1 reads GTSNPN; CDR2 reads SVGIG (reference sequence). The CDR3 DNA is TGTGCCGTCGGACTAGCGGGGGCTGAGCTGTTTTTT. Translating gives CAVGLAGAELFF.

The rearrangement uses TRBV24-1 and TRBJ2-2; TRBD2 matches at 8 bases. The germline V gene encodes CDR1 KGHDR and CDR2 SFDVKD. The CDR3 runs 15 residues. The ends lost 5 bases at V and 4 bases at J; junction bases unmatched: 5. DNA of the CDR3: TGTGCCACCAGTGGATCCGGGACTAGCACCGGGGAGCTGTTTTTT. This gives the protein CATSGSGTSTGELFF.

This clone was recorded only once. This chain joins TRBV3-1 (or the pseudogene TRBV3-2) and TRBJ2-2; D may be TRBD1 (6 bases). Germline CDR1 reads LGHDT; CDR2 reads YNNKEL (reference sequence). V lost 8 bases, J lost 1 base, and 20 bases lay in between. CDR3 length: 17 amino acids. For the CDR3, the DNA is TGTGCCAGCCACCCCAGGGGTGCAGGGAGGAACACCGGGGAGCTGTTTTTT. This gives the protein CASHPRGAGRNTGELFF.

This rearrangement joins TRBV4-1 to TRBJ2-1, with TRBD2 identical over 7 bases. The CDR3 spans 17 residues. The trim removed 1 base at V and 6 bases at J, leaving 12 bases unmatched. Germline V gene lookup returns CDR1 MGHRA and CDR2 YSYEKL. The CDR3 DNA sequence: TGCGCCAGCAGCCAAGTCAACTTGGGCCTAGCGGTCAATGAGCAGTTCTTC. The encoded protein is CASSQVNLGLAVNEQFF.

This chain links TRBV7-9 with TRBJ2-7; D perhaps matches TRBD1 (6 bases). Between the trimmed V and J ends, which lost 5 bases and 7 bases, there was a span of 15 bases. Germline CDR1 is SEHNR and CDR2 is FQNEAQ (reference sequence). The CDR3 runs to 13 residues. DNA for the CDR3: TGTGCCAGCAGCCAGCAGGGGTTATTTGAGCAGTACTTC. Translated: CASSQQGLFEQYF.